The clone carrying this T cell receptor (beta chain) was observed at least ten times. Its antigen is unknown. In germline, CDR1 is DFQATT, CDR2 SNEGSKA (reference sequence). With V trimmed by 6 bases and J by 6 bases, 9 bases remained unmatched. This CDR3 region has 13 residues. This sample was included in a study of T cells in Graves' hyperthyroidism and ophthalmopathy. Points from the study as a whole: Clonotypes that were expanded in thyroid above 0.001 mostly appeared in blood too.

Using roughly 9.4 ml of fresh peripheral blood, PBMCs were prepared. The CDR3 regions of TCR beta were amplified from RNA transcripts. Using the HTBI primer set, a first-round RT-PCR was run on the TCR CDR3. One entry per CDR3 protein results from TCRdb running MiXCR on the multiplex PCR reads. Seen here are around 350,000 distinct CDR3 sequences, 13% to 15% observed once, and the top ten hold roughly a fifth. This receptor was obtained from a woman aged 55-70 years with Graves' ophthalmopathy. The chain carries TRBV20-1 and TRBJ2-7; TRBD2 matches at 9 bases. Specimen: blood. CDR3 protein: CSAPTSGRSEQYF. CDR3 coding DNA: TGCAGTGCACCGACTAGCGGCAGGTCCGAGCAGTACTTC.